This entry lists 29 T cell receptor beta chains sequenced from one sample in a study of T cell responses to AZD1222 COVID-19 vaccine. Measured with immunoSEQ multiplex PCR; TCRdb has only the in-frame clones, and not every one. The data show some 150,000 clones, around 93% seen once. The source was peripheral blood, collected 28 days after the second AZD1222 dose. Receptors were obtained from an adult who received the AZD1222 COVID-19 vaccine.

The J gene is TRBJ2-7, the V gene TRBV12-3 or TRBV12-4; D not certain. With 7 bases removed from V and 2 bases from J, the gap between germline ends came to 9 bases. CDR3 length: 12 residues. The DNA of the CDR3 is TGTGCCAGCAATTCAAAACCCTACGAGCAGTACTTC. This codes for CASNSKPYEQYF.

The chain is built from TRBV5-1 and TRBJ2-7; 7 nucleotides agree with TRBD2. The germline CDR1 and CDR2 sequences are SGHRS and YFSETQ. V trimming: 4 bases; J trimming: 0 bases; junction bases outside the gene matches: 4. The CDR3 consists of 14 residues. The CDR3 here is CASSTWTSSYEQYF. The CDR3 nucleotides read TGCGCCAGCAGCACCTGGACTAGCTCCTACGAGCAGTACTTC. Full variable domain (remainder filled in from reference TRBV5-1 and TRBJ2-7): KAGVTQTPRYLIKTRGQQVTLSCSPISGHRSVSWYQQTPGQGLQFLFEYFSETQRNKGNFPGRFSGRQFSNSRSEMNVSTLELGDSALYLCASSTWTSSYEQYFGPGTRLTVT.

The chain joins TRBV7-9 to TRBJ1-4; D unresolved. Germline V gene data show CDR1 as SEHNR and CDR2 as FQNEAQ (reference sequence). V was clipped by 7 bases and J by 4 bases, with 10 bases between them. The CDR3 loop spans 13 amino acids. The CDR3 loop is CASNHGGNEKLFF. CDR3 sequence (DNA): TGTGCCAGCAACCACGGAGGTAATGAAAAACTGTTTTTT.

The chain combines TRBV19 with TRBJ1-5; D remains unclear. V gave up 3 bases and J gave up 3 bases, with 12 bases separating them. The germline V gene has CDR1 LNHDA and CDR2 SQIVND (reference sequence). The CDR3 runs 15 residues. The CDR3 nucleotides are TGTGCCAGTAGTATCAGCCACCCGGCCAATCAGCCCCAGCATTTT. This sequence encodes CASSISHPANQPQHF.

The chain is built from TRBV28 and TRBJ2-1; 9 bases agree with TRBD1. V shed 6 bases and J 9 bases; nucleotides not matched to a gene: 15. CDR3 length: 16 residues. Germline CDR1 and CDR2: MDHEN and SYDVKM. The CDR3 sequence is CASRSAGQGGFSEQFF. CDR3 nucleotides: TGTGCCAGCAGAAGTGCGGGACAGGGAGGATTTAGTGAGCAGTTCTTC.

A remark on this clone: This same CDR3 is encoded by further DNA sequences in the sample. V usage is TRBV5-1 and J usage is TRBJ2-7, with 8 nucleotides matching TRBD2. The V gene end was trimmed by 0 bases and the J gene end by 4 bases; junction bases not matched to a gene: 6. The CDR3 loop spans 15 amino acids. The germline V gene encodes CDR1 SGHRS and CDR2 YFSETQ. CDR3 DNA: TGCGCCAGCAGCTTGGCCACTAGCGGTGCGTACGAGCAGTACTTC. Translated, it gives CASSLATSGAYEQYF.

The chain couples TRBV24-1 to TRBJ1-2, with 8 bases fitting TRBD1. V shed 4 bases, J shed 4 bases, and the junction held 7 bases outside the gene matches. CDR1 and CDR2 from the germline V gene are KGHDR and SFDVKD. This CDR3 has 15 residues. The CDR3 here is CATSEAGGAGYGYTF. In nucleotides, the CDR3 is TGTGCCACCAGTGAAGCAGGGGGCGCCGGCTATGGCTACACCTTC.

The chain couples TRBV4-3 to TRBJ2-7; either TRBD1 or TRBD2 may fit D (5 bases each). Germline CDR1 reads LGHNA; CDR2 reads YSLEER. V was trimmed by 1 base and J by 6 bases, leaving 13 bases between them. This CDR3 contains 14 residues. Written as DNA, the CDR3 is TGCGCCAGCAGCCAAGGGGGGAGCCTGGTCGAGCAGTACTTC. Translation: CASSQGGSLVEQYF.

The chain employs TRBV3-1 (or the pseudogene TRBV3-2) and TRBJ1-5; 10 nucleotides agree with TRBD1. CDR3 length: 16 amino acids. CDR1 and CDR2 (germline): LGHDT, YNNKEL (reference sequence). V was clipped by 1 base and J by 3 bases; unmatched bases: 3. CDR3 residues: CASSQGTGGNNQPQHF. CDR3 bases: TGTGCCAGCAGCCAAGGGACAGGGGGAAACAATCAGCCCCAGCATTTT.

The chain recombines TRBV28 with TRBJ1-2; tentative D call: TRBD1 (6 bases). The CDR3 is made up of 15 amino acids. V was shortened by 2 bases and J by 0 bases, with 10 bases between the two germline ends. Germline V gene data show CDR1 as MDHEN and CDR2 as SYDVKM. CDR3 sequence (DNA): TGTGCCAGCAGTTTAGGAGGACAGCCTAACTATGGCTACACCTTC. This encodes CASSLGGQPNYGYTF.

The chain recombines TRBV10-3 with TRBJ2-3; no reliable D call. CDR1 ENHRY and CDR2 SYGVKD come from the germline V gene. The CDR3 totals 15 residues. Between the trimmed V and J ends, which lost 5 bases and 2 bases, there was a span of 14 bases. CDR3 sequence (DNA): TGTGCCATCAGTACGGGCAATAGGCTCACAGATACGCAGTATTTT. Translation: CAISTGNRLTDTQYF.

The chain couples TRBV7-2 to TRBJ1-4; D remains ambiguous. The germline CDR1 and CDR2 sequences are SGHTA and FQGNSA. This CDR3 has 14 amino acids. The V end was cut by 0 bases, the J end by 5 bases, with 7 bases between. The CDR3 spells CASSLARQNEKLFF. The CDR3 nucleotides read TGTGCCAGCAGCTTAGCGCGGCAGAATGAAAAACTGTTTTTT. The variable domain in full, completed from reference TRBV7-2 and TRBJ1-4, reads GAGVSQSPSNKVTEKGKDVELRCDPISGHTALYWYRQSLGQGLEFLIYFQGNSAPDKSGLPSDRFSAERTGGSVSTLTIQRTQQEDSAVYLCASSLARQNEKLFFGSGTQLSVL.

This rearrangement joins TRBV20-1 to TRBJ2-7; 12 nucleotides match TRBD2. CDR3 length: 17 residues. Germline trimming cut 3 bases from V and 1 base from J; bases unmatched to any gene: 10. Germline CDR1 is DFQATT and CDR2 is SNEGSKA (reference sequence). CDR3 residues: CSASQLAGGALSYEQYF. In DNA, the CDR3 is TGCAGTGCTAGTCAACTAGCGGGAGGCGCGCTGTCCTACGAGCAGTACTTC.

In DNA form, the CDR3 reads TGTGCCAGCAGTGCCCAGGTGGGTAGACAGCCCCAGCATTTT. Residues: CASSAQVGRQPQHF. V and J are TRBV27 and TRBJ1-5; D is undetermined. The CDR3 consists of 14 residues. Germline CDR1 MNHEY, CDR2 SMNVEV (reference sequence). Trimming shortened V by 5 bases and J by 7 bases, and 15 bases separated the two germline ends.

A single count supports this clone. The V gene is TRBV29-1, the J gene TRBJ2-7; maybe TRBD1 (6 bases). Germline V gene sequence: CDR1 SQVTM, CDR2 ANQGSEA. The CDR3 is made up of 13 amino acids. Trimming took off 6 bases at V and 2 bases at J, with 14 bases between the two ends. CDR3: CSVSRGRAYEQYF. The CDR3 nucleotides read TGCAGCGTCTCCAGGGGAAGGGCCTACGAGCAGTACTTC.

This chain's CDR3 is CASTPHSGSLYEQYF. The CDR3 nucleotides read TGTGCCAGCACCCCACATAGCGGGAGTCTCTACGAGCAGTACTTC. The genes are TRBV6-5 and TRBJ2-7, with TRBD2 identical over 9 bases. The germline CDR1 and CDR2 sequences are MNHEY and SVGAGI. The CDR3 sequence is 15 residues long. The V segment lost 7 bases and the J segment 3 bases; nucleotides outside the gene matches: 10.

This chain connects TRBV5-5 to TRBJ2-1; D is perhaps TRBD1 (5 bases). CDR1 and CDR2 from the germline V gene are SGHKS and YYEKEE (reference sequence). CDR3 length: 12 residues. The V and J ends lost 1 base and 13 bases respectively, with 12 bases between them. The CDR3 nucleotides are TGTGCCAGCAGCTTGTTCACAGGATTACAGTTCTTC. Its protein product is CASSLFTGLQFF.

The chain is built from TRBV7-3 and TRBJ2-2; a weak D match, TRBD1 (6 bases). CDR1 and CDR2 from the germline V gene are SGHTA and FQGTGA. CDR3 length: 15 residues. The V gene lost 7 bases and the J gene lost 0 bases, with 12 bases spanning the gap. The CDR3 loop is CASNTGRSNTGELFF. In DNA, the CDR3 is TGTGCCAGCAATACAGGGCGCTCGAACACCGGGGAGCTGTTTTTT.

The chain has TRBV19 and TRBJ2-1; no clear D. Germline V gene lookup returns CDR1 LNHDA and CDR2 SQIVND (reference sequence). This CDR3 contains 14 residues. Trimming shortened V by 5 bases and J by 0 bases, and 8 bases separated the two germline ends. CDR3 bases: TGTGCCAGTAGTTCAAGGGACTCCTACAATGAGCAGTTCTTC. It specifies CASSSRDSYNEQFF.

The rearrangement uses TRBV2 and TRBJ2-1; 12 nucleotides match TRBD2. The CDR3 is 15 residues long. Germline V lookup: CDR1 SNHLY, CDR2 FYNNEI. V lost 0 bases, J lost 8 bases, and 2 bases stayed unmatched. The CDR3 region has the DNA TGTGCCAGCAGTGAAGCGCGACTAGCGGGAGATGAGCAGTTCTTC. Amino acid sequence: CASSEARLAGDEQFF.

Here the CDR3 DNA reads TGTGCCAGCAGTTACGCGGGGGACGGCTATGGCTACACCTTC. Protein: CASSYAGDGYGYTF. The J gene is TRBJ1-2, the V gene TRBV6-5, with a tentative D call TRBD1 (5 bases). Deletions cut 2 bases from V and 4 bases from J, with 11 bases between. The CDR3 loop spans 14 amino acids. Germline V lookup: CDR1 MNHEY, CDR2 SVGAGI.

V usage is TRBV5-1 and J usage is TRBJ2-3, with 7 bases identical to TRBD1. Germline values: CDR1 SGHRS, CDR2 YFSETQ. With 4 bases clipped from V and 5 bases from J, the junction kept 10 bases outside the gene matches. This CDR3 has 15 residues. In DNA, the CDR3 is TGCGCCAGCAGCGAAAGGACAGGTAGTGAAGATACGCAGTATTTT. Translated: CASSERTGSEDTQYF.

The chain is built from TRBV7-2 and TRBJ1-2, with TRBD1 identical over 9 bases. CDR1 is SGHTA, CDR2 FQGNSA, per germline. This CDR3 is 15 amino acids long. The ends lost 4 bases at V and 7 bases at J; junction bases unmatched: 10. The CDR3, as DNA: TGTGCCAGCAGCTCCGTACAGGGGGCGCCCGGTGGCTACACCTTC. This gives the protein CASSSVQGAPGGYTF.

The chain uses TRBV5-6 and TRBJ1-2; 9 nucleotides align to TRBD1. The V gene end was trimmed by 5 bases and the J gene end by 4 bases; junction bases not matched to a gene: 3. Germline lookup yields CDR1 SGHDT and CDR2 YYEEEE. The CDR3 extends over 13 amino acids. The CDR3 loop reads CASRKDRGYGYTF. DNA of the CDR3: TGTGCCAGCAGAAAGGACAGGGGCTATGGCTACACCTTC.

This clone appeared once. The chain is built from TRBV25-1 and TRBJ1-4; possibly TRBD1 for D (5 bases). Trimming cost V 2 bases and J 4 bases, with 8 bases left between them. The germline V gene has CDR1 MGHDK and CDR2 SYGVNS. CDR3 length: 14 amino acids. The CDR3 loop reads CASSESRGNEKLFF. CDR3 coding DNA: TGTGCCAGCAGTGAAAGTAGGGGTAATGAAAAACTGTTTTTT.

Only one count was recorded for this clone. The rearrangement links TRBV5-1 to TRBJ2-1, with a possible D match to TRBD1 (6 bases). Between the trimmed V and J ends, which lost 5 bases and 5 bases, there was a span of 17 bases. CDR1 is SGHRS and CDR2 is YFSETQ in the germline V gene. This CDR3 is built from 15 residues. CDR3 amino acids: CASSSLPTGHNEQFF. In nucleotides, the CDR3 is TGCGCCAGCAGTTCTCTCCCGACAGGTCACAATGAGCAGTTCTTC.

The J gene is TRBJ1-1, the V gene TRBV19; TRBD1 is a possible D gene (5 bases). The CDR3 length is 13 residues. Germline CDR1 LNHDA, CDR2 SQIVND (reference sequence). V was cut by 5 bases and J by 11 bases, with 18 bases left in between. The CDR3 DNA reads TGTGCCAGTAGTTTTCCAGAAGGGAAGGGGGCTTTCTTT. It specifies CASSFPEGKGAFF.

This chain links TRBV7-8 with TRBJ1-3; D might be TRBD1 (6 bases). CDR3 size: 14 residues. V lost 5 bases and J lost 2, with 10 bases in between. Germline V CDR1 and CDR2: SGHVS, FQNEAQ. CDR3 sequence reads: CASSPQGPGNTIYF. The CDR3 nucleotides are TGTGCCAGCAGCCCACAGGGACCTGGAAACACCATATATTTT. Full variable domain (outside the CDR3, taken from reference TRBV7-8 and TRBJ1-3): GAGVSQSPRYKVAKRGQDVALRCDPISGHVSLFWYQQALGQGPEFLTYFQNEAQLDKSGLPSDRFFAERPEGSVSTLKIQRTQQEDSAVYLCASSPQGPGNTIYFGEGSWLTVV.

CDR3 nucleotides: TGTGCCAGCAGTGACACCGGATTTACGCAGTATTTT. Amino acid sequence: CASSDTGFTQYF. The gene calls are TRBV2 and TRBJ2-3, with D uncertain. V shed 3 bases and J shed 8 bases, with 9 bases lying between them. Germline V gene data show CDR1 as SNHLY and CDR2 as FYNNEI. CDR3 length equals 12 residues.